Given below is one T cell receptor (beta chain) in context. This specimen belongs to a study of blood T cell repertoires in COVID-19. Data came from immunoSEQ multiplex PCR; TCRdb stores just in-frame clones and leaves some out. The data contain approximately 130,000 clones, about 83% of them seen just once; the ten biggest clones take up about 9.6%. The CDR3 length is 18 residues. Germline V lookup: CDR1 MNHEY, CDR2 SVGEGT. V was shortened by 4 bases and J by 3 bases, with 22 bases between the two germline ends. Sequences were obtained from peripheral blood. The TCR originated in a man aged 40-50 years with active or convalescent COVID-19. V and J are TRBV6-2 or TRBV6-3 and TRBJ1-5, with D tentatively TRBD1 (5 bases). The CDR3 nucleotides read TGTGCCAGCAGTTTAGTGGGGGGGACTCCGTTTTTCAATCAGCCCCAGCATTTT. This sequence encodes CASSLVGGTPFFNQPQHF.